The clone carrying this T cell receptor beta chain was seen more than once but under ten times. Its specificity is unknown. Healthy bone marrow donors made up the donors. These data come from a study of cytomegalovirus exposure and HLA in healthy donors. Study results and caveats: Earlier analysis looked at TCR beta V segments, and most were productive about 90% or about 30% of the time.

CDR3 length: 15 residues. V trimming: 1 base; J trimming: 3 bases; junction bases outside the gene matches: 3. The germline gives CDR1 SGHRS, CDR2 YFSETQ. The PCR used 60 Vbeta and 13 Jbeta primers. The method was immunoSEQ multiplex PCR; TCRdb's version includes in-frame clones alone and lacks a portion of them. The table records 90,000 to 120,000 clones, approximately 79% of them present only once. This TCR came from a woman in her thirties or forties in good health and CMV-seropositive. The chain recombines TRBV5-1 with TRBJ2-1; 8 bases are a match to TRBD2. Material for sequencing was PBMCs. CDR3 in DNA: TGCGCCAGCAGCTTGCGGGGGGGAGTCTACAATGAGCAGTTCTTC. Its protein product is CASSLRGGVYNEQFF. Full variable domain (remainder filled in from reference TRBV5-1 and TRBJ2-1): KAGVTQTPRYLIKTRGQQVTLSCSPISGHRSVSWYQQTPGQGLQFLFEYFSETQRNKGNFPGRFSGRQFSNSRSEMNVSTLELGDSALYLCASSLRGGVYNEQFFGPGTRLTVL.